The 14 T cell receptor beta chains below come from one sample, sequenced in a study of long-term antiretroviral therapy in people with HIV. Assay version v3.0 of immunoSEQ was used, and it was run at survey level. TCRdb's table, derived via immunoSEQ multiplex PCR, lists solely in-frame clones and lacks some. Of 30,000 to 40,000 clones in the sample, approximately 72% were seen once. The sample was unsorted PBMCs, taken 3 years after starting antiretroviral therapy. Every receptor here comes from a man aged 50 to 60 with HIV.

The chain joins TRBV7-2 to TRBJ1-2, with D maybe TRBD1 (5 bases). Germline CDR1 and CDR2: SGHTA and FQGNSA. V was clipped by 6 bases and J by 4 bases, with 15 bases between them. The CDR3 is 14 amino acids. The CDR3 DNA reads TGTGCCAGCAGTCCCGAAGGAGGGGCCTATGGCTACACCTTC. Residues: CASSPEGGAYGYTF.

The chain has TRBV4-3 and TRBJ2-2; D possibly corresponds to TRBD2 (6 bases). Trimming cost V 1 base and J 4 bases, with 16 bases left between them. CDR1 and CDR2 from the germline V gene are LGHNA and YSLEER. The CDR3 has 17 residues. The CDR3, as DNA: TGCGCCAGCAGCCAAGGATTCGGAGGGTGGGGCACCGGGGAGCTGTTTTTT. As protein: CASSQGFGGWGTGELFF.

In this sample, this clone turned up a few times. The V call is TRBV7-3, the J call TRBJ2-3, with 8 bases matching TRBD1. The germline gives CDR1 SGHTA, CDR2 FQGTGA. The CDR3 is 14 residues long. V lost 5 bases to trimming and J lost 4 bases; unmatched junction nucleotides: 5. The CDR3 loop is CASSPDRAPDTQYF. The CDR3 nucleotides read TGTGCCAGCAGCCCGGACAGGGCCCCAGATACGCAGTATTTT.

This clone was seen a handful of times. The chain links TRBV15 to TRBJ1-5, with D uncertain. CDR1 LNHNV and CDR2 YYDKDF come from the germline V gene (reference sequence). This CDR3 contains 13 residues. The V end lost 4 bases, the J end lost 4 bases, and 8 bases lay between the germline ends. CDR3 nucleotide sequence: TGTGCCACCAGCACACATCGGAATCAGCCCCAGCATTTT. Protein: CATSTHRNQPQHF.

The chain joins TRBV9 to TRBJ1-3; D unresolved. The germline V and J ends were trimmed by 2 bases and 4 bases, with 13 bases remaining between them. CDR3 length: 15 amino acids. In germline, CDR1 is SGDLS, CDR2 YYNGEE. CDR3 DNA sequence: TGTGCCAGCAGCGTTGGAGGAGGCGACGGAAACACCATATATTTT. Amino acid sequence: CASSVGGGDGNTIYF.

CDR3 loop: CSVVLQGAQETQYF. The CDR3 DNA is TGCAGCGTTGTTCTCCAGGGGGCCCAAGAGACCCAGTACTTC. The V and J genes are TRBV29-1 and TRBJ2-5; 8 nucleotides line up with TRBD1. The CDR3 covers 14 residues. V was pared by 4 bases and J by 1 base, with 5 bases of the junction left unmatched. Germline lookup yields CDR1 SQVTM and CDR2 ANQGSEA. Based on the CDR3 plus reference TRBV29-1 and TRBJ2-5, the full variable domain is SAVISQKPSRDICQRGTSLTIQCQVDSQVTMMFWYRQQPGQSLTLIATANQGSEATYESGFVIDKFPISRPNLTFSTLTVSNMSPEDSSIYLCSVVLQGAQETQYFGPGTRLLVL.

CDR3 sequence: CSARNGDSPYEQYF. CDR3 DNA sequence: TGCAGCGCCCGCAACGGGGACAGCCCCTACGAGCAGTACTTC. This chain links TRBV29-1 with TRBJ2-7; 7 bases fit TRBD1. The CDR3 sequence is 14 residues long. V shed 7 bases, J shed 2 bases, and the junction held 11 bases outside the gene matches. The germline V gene has CDR1 SQVTM and CDR2 ANQGSEA.

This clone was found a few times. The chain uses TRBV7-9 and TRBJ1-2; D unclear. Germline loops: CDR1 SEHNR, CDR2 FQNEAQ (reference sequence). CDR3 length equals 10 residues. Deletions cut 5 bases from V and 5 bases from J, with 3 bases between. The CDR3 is CASSAYGYTF. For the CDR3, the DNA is TGTGCCAGCAGCGCTTATGGCTACACCTTC.

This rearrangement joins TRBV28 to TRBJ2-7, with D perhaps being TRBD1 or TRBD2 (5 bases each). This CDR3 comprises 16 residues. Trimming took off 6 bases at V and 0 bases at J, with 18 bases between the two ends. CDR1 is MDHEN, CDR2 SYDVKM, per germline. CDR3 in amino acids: CASSSPGTRSSYEQYF. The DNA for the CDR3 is TGTGCCAGCAGCTCCCCGGGGACGAGGAGCTCCTACGAGCAGTACTTC.

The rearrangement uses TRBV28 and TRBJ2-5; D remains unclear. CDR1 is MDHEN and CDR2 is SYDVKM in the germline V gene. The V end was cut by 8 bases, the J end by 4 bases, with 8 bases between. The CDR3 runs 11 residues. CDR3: CASARGETQYF. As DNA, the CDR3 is TGTGCCAGCGCTAGAGGAGAGACCCAGTACTTC.

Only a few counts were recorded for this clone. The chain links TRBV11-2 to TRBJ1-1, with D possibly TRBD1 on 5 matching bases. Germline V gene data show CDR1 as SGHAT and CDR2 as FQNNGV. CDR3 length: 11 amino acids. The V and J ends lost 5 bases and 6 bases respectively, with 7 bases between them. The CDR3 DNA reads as TGTGCCAGCAGCGTGGGACCTGAAGCTTTCTTT. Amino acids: CASSVGPEAFF.

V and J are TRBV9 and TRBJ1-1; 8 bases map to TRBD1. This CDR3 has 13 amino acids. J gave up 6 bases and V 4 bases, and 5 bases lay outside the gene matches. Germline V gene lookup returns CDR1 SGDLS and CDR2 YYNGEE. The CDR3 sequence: CASSFGQGSEAFF. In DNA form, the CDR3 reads TGTGCCAGCAGCTTTGGACAGGGCTCTGAAGCTTTCTTT.

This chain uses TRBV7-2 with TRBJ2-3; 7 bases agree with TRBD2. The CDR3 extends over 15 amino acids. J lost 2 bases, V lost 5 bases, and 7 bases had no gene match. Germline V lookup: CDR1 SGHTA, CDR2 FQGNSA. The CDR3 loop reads CASSTRDYNTDTQYF. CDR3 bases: TGTGCCAGCAGCACCCGGGACTACAACACAGATACGCAGTATTTT. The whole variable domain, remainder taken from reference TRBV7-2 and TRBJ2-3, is GAGVSQSPSNKVTEKGKDVELRCDPISGHTALYWYRQSLGQGLEFLIYFQGNSAPDKSGLPSDRFSAERTGGSVSTLTIQRTQQEDSAVYLCASSTRDYNTDTQYFGPGTRLTVL.

Here the CDR3 reads CASTRDFYAKEQYF. The CDR3 DNA reads as TGTGCCAGCACCCGGGACTTCTACGCTAAGGAGCAGTACTTC. The chain combines TRBV14 with TRBJ2-7; D is possibly TRBD2 (6 bases). The germline V gene has CDR1 SGHDN and CDR2 FVKESK. The CDR3 is made up of 14 amino acids. The ends were cut back, 7 bases at V and 7 bases at J, with 20 bases in the middle.